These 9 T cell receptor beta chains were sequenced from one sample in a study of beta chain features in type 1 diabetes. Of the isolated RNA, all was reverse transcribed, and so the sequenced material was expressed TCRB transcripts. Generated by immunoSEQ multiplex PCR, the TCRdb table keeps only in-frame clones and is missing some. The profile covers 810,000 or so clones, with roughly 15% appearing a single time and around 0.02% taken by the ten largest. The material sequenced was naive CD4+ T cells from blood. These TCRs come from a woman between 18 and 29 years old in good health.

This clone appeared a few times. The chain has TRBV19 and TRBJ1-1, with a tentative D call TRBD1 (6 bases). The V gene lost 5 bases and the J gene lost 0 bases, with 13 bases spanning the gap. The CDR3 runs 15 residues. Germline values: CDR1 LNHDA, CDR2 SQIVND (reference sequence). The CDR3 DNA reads TGTGCCAGTAGTGGTACAGGGTGGATGAACACTGAAGCTTTCTTT. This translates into CASSGTGWMNTEAFF.

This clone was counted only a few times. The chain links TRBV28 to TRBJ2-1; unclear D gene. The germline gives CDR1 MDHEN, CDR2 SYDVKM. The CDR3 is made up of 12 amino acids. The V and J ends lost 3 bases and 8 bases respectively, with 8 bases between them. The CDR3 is CASSLGLDEQFF. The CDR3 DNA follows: TGTGCCAGCAGTTTGGGATTGGATGAGCAGTTCTTC.

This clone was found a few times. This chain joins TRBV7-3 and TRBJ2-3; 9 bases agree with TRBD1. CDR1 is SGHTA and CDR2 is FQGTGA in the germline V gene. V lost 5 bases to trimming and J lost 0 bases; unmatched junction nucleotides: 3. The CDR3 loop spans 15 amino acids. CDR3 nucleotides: TGTGCCAGCAGCACAGGGGGCCGGAGCACAGATACGCAGTATTTT. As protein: CASSTGGRSTDTQYF. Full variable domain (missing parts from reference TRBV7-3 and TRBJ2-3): GAGVSQTPSNKVTEKGKYVELRCDPISGHTALYWYRQSLGQGPEFLIYFQGTGAADDSGLPNDRFFAVRPEGSVSTLKIQRTERGDSAVYLCASSTGGRSTDTQYFGPGTRLTVL.

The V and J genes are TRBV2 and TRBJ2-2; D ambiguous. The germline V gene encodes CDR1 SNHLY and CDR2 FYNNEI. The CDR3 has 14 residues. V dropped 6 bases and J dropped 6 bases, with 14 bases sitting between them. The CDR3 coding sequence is TGTGCCAGCAGGGGGTTCGTCGGATCCGGGGAGCTGTTTTTT. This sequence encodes CASRGFVGSGELFF.

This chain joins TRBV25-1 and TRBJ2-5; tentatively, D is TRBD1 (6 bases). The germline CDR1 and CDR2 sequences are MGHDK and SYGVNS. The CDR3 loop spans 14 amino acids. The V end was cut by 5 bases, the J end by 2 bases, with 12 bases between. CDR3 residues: CASSRGGAQETQYF. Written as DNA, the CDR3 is TGTGCCAGCAGTAGAGGGGGTGCTCAAGAGACCCAGTACTTC.

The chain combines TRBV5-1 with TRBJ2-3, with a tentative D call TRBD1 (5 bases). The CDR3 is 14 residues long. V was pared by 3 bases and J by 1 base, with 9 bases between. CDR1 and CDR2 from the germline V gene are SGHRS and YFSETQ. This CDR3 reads CASSSDSGTDTQYF. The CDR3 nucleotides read TGCGCCAGCAGCTCCGACAGCGGCACAGATACGCAGTATTTT.

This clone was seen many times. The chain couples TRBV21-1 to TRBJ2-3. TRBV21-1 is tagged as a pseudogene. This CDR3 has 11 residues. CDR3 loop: CASTPEDTQYF. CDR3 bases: TGTGCCAGCACCCCGGAAGATACGCAGTATTTT.

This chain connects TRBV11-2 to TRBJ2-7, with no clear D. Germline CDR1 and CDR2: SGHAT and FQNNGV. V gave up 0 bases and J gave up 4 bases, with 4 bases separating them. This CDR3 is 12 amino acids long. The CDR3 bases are TGTGCCAGCAGCTTAGAGAGTTACGAGCAGTACTTC. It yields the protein CASSLESYEQYF.

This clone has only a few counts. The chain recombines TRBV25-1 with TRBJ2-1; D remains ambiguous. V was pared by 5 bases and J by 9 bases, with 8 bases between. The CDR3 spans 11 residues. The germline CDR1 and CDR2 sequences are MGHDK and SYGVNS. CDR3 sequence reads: CASSHSSEQFF. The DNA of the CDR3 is TGTGCCAGCAGTCACTCCAGTGAGCAGTTCTTC.